This T cell receptor beta chain was recorded in a study of cytomegalovirus exposure and HLA in healthy donors. Findings of the study overall: Subsequent analysis revealed that first-cohort TCR clusters tended to co-occur in the roughly 120 validation repertoires. Associated with cytomegalovirus, according to the listing, were some 150 TCR beta chains. There were some public TCRs occurring in many donors, but most TCR sequences were rare.

Sequencing was performed with immunoSEQ multiplex PCR; in TCRdb, only in-frame clones are kept and a portion is missing. The sample comprises fewer than 90,000 clones, around 82% of which are singletons, and 9% to 13% rests with the top ten. For this clone: The antigen remains undetermined.

The specimen sequenced was PBMCs. This receptor was identified in a woman between 18 and 29 years old in good health and CMV-seropositive.

The CDR3 region has the DNA TGCGCCAGCAGCCCGATACAGGGAAGCACAGATACGCAGTATTTT. This codes for CASSPIQGSTDTQYF. The V and J genes are TRBV4-1 and TRBJ2-3; perhaps TRBD1 as D (6 bases). The CDR3 extends over 15 amino acids. V was shortened by 4 bases and J by 0 bases, with 11 bases between the two germline ends. The V gene's germline CDR1 is MGHRA and CDR2 YSYEKL.